A selection of T cell receptor beta chains follows, all from one sample in a study of early T cells in non-severe SARS-CoV-2 infection. TCRdb fed the 5' RACE reads into MiXCR, producing one record per CDR3 protein. The sample holds roughly 93,000 distinct CDR3 sequences, approximately 11% seen once. Sequencing was carried out using whole blood. The receptors were gathered from an adult who was a healthcare worker with PCR-confirmed SARS-CoV-2 infection or an uninfected control (not recorded which). Both conserved end residues are part of each CDR3. The order of the fields is V gene, clone size, CDR3 protein. Rows may omit the clone size; those that give it use once, few, many or a size class.

TRBV30	once	CALGGASGRAPAVSSYNEQFF
TRBV19	many	CASRGIWNTEAFF
TRBV18	few	CASSQRAMGGIAKNIQYF
TRBV6-5	many	CASSSPGTGDEQYF
TRBV3-1	.	CASSRQGEGGYTF
TRBV5-1	many	CASSLRQRDGYTF
TRBV29-1	few	CSVAVTKGQGSTEAFF
TRBV6-6	.	CASTGTAYGYTF
TRBV15	many	CATSIGSTQYF
TRBV7-3	.	CASSAAGAVTEAFF
TRBV7-9	many	CASSLEGHGQPQHF
TRBV20-1	many	CSARSRVLAPGNEQFF
TRBV7-2	.	CASSSRGGTYNEQFF
TRBV20-1	many	CSARSGIRTGELFF
TRBV30	few	CAWSKGYTEAFF
TRBV7-7	.	CASSLYGLHPYNEQFF
TRBV28	few	CASTEWGEYEQYF
TRBV3-1	.	CASSQELTEGLKDTEAFF
TRBV20-1	.	CSASLGGHYEQFF
TRBV6-6	few	CASTLAGGQETQYF
TRBV18	.	CASSPEEWYKETQYF
TRBV12-3/TRBV12-4	many	CASSQTGAQHF
TRBV7-9	.	CASSPLGGPIDYEQYF
TRBV6-5	few	CASRRTHGGNIQYF
TRBV2	few	CASRGGARTDTQYF
TRBV14	.	CASSLWTGGRETQYF
TRBV6-5	.	CASSTGTAYNSPLHF
TRBV7-3	few	CASSLGGTLGNEQFF
TRBV5-1	few	CASSLALEEQFF
TRBV6-6	.	CASSYGGNTDTQYF
TRBV27	few	CASTSGGVNTEAFF
TRBV12-3/TRBV12-4	many	CASSLRPILLTKTEAFF
TRBV4-1	few	CASSQWLATNEKLFF
TRBV5-6	many	CASSLLSGGINTDTQYF
TRBV20-1	few	CSTQGRTQWGYTF
TRBV7-9	few	CASSLRGPDEQYF
TRBV28	.	CASSPSFSGRSSYEQYF
TRBV4-1	many	CASSARTGGDYEQYF
TRBV28	.	CASRRSTGNTEAFF
TRBV6-1	many	CASTRQSSGNTIYF
TRBV24-1	.	CATSAGDLYGYTF
TRBV3-1	.	CASSQRAEETQYF
TRBV6-6	.	CASSAGGRLNEQFF
TRBV14	.	CASSQVNTEAFF
TRBV24-1	.	CATSDFGLGCYNSPLHF
TRBV7-9	.	CASSLGRGIYEQYF
TRBV18	many	CASSPGDTEAFF
TRBV7-9	few	CASRASDRFNEKLFF
TRBV20-1	many	CSARGGSIDTQYF
TRBV29-1	few	CSVAERGRTDTQYF
TRBV12-3/TRBV12-4	many	CASTPSSGGQGYTF
TRBV6-6	few	CASSYSKGGATTDTQYF
TRBV20-1	.	CSAAPAGTSTGELFF
TRBV2	many	CASSEGRDPGYTF
TRBV10-2	.	CASRPGQGASGEQFF
TRBV28	.	CASSPDRGRRDEQYF
TRBV12-3/TRBV12-4	few	CASSLGGAETQYF
TRBV29-1	many	CSVETGPSGYGYTF
TRBV18	.	CASSPPGRSSYNSPLHF
TRBV12-3/TRBV12-4	few	CASRLAGGQADTQYF